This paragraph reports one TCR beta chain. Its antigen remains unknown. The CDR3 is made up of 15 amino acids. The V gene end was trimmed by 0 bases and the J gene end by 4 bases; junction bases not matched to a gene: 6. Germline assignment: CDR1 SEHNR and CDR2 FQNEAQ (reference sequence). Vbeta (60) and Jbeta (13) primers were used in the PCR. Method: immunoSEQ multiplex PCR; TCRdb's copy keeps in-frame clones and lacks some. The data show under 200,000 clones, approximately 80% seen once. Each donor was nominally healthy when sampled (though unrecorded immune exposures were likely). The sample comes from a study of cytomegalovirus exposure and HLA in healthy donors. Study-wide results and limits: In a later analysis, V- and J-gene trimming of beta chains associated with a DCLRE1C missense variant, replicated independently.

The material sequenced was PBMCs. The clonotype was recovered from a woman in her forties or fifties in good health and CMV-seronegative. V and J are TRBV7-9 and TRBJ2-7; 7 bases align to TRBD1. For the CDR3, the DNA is TGTGCCAGCAGCTTAGCGCAGGGGGTAAAGTACGAGCAGTACTTC. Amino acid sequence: CASSLAQGVKYEQYF.